The rows below give T cell receptor beta chains drawn from one sample of a study of OX40 agonist ivuxolimab in advanced cancers. Generated by immunoSEQ multiplex PCR, the TCRdb table keeps only in-frame clones and is missing some. This table has 20,000 to 25,000 clones, more than 75% appearing once. Specimen: CD4+ or CD8+ T cells sorted from blood, collected in a trial of the OX40 agonist ivuxolimab. Receptors originate from an adult with an advanced solid tumor such as melanoma, head and neck, liver or kidney cancer. The CDR3 runs from the conserved cysteine through the conserved F or W. Fields, in order: CDR3 protein, J gene, D gene, V gene, clone size. D genes are given only for firm matches. A clone size is listed for some rows: how often the clone was seen (once, few, many), or a class if it is expanded.

cdr3_aa: CASSYSSRGEKLFF; j_call: TRBJ1-4; d_call: -; v_call: TRBV6-6; clone_size: -
cdr3_aa: CASSLERVGLTEAFF; j_call: TRBJ1-1; d_call: -; v_call: TRBV7-9; clone_size: -
cdr3_aa: CASSGDYGYTF; j_call: TRBJ1-2; d_call: -; v_call: TRBV9; clone_size: -
cdr3_aa: CASSQDRTYKGEQYF; j_call: TRBJ2-7; d_call: -; v_call: TRBV4-1; clone_size: -
cdr3_aa: CSGRTAEEKLFF; j_call: TRBJ1-4; d_call: -; v_call: TRBV29-1; clone_size: -
cdr3_aa: CASSLPRGLAGLSDTQYF; j_call: TRBJ2-3; d_call: TRBD2; v_call: TRBV14; clone_size: once
cdr3_aa: CASSQTGLRNEQFF; j_call: TRBJ2-1; d_call: -; v_call: TRBV18; clone_size: -
cdr3_aa: CASSFFEGADTQYF; j_call: TRBJ2-3; d_call: TRBD1; v_call: TRBV27; clone_size: -
cdr3_aa: CASSQDKVGLAGGPQETQYF; j_call: TRBJ2-5; d_call: TRBD2; v_call: TRBV4-1; clone_size: -
cdr3_aa: CASSLGNNEQFF; j_call: TRBJ2-1; d_call: -; v_call: TRBV27; clone_size: -
cdr3_aa: CASSGHRSYEQYF; j_call: -; d_call: -; v_call: TRBV6-1; clone_size: -
cdr3_aa: CASSLRQPYSNQPQHF; j_call: TRBJ1-5; d_call: -; v_call: TRBV28; clone_size: -
cdr3_aa: CASSYGEEQFF; j_call: TRBJ2-1; d_call: -; v_call: TRBV6-6; clone_size: -
cdr3_aa: CASGLALTQEQFF; j_call: TRBJ2-1; d_call: -; v_call: TRBV12-5; clone_size: once
cdr3_aa: CASSMNTGELFF; j_call: TRBJ2-2; d_call: -; v_call: TRBV6-6; clone_size: -
cdr3_aa: CASSPTTLRSSTDTQYF; j_call: TRBJ2-3; d_call: -; v_call: TRBV5-1; clone_size: -
cdr3_aa: CASSVQGEEPQHF; j_call: TRBJ1-5; d_call: TRBD1; v_call: TRBV9; clone_size: -
cdr3_aa: CASSDFGAGGSDTQYF; j_call: TRBJ2-3; d_call: TRBD2; v_call: TRBV6-4; clone_size: few
cdr3_aa: CASSPRGAVPYEQYF; j_call: TRBJ2-7; d_call: -; v_call: TRBV4-1; clone_size: -
cdr3_aa: CASSSRGAEAFF; j_call: TRBJ1-1; d_call: -; v_call: TRBV11-2; clone_size: once
cdr3_aa: CATGDRGGETQYF; j_call: TRBJ2-5; d_call: TRBD1; v_call: TRBV10-3; clone_size: -
cdr3_aa: CAGTGGETEAFF; j_call: TRBJ1-1; d_call: -; v_call: TRBV2; clone_size: -
cdr3_aa: CASSPRTANTEAFF; j_call: TRBJ1-1; d_call: -; v_call: TRBV11-2; clone_size: -